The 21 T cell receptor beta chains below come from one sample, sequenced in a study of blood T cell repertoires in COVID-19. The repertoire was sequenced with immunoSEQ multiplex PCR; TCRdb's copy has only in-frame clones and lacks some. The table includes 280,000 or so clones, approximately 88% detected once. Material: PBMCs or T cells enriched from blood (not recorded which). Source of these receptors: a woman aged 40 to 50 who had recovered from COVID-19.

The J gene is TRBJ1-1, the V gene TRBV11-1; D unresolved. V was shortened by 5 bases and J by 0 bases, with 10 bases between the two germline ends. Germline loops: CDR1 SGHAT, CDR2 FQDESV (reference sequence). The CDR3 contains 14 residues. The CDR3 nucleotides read TGTGCCAGCAGCCCCCCCCCAATGAACACTGAAGCTTTCTTT. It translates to CASSPPPMNTEAFF.

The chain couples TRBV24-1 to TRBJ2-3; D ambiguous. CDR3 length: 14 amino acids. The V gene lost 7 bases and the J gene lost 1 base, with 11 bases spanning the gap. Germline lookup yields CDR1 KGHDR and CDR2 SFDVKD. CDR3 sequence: CATSPEAGTDTQYF. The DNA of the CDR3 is TGTGCCACCAGCCCCGAGGCCGGCACAGATACGCAGTATTTT.

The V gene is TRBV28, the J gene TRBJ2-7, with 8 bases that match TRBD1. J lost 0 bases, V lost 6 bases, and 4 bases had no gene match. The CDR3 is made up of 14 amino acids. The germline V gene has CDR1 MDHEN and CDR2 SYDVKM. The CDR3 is CASSLTGGSYEQYF. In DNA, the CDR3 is TGTGCCAGCAGCTTAACAGGGGGCTCCTACGAGCAGTACTTC. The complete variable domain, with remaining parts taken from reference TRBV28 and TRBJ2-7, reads DVKVTQSSRYLVKRTGEKVFLECVQDMDHENMFWYRQDPGLGLRLIYFSYDVKMKEKGDIPEGYSVSREKKERFSLILESASTNQTSMYLCASSLTGGSYEQYFGPGTRLTVT.

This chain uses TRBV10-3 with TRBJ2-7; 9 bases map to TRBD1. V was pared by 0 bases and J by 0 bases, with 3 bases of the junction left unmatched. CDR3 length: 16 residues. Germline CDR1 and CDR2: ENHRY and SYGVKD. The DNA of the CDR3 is TGTGCCATCAGTGAGTCCGGGACAGGGAGCTCCTACGAGCAGTACTTC. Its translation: CAISESGTGSSYEQYF.

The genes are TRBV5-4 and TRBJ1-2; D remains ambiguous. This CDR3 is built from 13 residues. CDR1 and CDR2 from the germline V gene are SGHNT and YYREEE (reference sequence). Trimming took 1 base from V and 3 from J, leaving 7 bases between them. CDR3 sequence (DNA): TGTGCCAGCAGCTTGCAGGAGGACTATGGCTACACCTTC. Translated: CASSLQEDYGYTF.

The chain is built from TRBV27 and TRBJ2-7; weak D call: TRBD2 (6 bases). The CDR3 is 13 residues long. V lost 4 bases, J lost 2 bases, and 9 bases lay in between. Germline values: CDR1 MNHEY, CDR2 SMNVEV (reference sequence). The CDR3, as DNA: TGTGCCAGCAGTTGGAGGGTTGCCTACGAGCAGTACTTC. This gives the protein CASSWRVAYEQYF.

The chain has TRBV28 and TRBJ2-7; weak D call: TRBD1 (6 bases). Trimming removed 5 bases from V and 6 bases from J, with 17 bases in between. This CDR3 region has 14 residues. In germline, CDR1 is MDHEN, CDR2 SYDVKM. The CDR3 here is CASSRLQGSGEQYF. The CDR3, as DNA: TGTGCCAGCAGTCGTCTACAGGGATCCGGCGAGCAGTACTTC. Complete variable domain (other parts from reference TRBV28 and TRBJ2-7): DVKVTQSSRYLVKRTGEKVFLECVQDMDHENMFWYRQDPGLGLRLIYFSYDVKMKEKGDIPEGYSVSREKKERFSLILESASTNQTSMYLCASSRLQGSGEQYFGPGTRLTVT.

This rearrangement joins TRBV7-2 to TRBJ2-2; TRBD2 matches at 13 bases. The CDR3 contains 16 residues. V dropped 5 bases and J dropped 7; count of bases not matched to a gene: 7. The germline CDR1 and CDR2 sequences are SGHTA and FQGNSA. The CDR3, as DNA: TGTGCCAGCAGCCAGGGACTAGCGGGGCTGGTCGGGGAGCTGTTTTTT. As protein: CASSQGLAGLVGELFF.

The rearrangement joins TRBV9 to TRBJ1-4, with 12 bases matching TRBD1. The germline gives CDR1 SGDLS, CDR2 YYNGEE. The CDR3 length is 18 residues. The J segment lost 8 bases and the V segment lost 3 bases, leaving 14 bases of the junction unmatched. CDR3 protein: CASSESPGQGAHAEKLFF. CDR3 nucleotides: TGTGCCAGCAGCGAGAGCCCGGGACAGGGGGCGCACGCAGAAAAACTGTTTTTT. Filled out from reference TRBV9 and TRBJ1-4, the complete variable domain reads DSGVTQTPKHLITATGQRVTLRCSPRSGDLSVYWYQQSLDQGLQFLIQYYNGEERAKGNILERFSAQQFPDLHSELNLSSLELGDSALYFCASSESPGQGAHAEKLFFGSGTQLSVL.

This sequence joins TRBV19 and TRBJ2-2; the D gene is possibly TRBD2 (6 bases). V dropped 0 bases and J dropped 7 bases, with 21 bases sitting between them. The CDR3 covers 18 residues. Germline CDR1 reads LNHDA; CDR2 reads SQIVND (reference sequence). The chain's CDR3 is CASSIDQGSGVGVGELFF. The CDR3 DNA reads TGTGCCAGTAGTATAGACCAGGGATCGGGGGTTGGTGTCGGGGAGCTGTTTTTT. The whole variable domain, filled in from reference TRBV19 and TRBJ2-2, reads DGGITQSPKYLFRKEGQNVTLSCEQNLNHDAMYWYRQDPGQGLRLIYYSQIVNDFQKGDIAEGYSVSREKKESFPLTVTSAQKNPTAFYLCASSIDQGSGVGVGELFFGEGSRLTVL.

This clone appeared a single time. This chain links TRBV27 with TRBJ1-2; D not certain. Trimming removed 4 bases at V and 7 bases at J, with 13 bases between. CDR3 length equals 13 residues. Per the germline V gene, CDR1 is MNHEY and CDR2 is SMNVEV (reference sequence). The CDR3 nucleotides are TGTGCCAGCAGTTCCGGTCTCGAGTCTGGCTACACCTTC. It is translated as CASSSGLESGYTF.

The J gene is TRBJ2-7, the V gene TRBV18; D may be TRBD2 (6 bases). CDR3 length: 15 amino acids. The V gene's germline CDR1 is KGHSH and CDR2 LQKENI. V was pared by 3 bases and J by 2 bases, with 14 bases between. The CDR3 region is CASSPVGRDTYEQYF. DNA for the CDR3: TGTGCCAGCTCACCTGTCGGGCGGGATACCTACGAGCAGTACTTC. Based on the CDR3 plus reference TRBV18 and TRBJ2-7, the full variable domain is NAGVMQNPRHLVRRRGQEARLRCSPMKGHSHVYWYRQLPEEGLKFMVYLQKENIIDESGMPKERFSAEFPKEGPSILRIQQVVRGDSAAYFCASSPVGRDTYEQYFGPGTRLTVT.

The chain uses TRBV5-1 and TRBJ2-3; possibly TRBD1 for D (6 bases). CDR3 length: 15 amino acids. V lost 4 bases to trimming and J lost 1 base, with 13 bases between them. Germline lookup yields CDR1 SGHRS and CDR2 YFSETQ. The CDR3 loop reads CASSPEDRRTDTQYF. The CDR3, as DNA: TGCGCCAGCAGCCCAGAGGACAGACGCACAGATACGCAGTATTTT.

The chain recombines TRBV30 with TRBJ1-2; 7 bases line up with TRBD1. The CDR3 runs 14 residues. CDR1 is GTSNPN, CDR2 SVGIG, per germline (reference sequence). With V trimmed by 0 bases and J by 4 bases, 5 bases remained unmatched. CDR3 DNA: TGTGCCTGGAGTGTAAGGGGACAGCCCTATGGCTACACCTTC. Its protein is CAWSVRGQPYGYTF.

As DNA, the CDR3 is TGTGCCAGCAGCTTAACAGGGGGGAGAAACGAGCAGTACTTC. It translates to CASSLTGGRNEQYF. The genes are TRBV7-9 and TRBJ2-7, with 8 bases that match TRBD1. The CDR3 sequence is 14 residues long. V was pared by 2 bases and J by 5 bases, with 5 bases of the junction left unmatched. CDR1 is SEHNR, CDR2 FQNEAQ, per germline (reference sequence).

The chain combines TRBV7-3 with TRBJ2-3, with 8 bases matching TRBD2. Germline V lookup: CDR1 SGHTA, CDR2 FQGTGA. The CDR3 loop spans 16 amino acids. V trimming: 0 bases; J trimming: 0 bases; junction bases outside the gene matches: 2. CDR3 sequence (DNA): TGTGCCAGCAGCTTAACGGGACTAGTTAGCACAGATACGCAGTATTTT. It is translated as CASSLTGLVSTDTQYF.

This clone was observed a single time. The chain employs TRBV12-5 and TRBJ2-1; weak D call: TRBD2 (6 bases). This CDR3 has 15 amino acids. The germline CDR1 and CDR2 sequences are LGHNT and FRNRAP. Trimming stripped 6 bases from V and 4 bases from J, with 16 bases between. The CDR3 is CASGTPGSGYNEQFF. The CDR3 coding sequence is TGTGCTAGTGGCACCCCCGGGAGTGGGTACAATGAGCAGTTCTTC.

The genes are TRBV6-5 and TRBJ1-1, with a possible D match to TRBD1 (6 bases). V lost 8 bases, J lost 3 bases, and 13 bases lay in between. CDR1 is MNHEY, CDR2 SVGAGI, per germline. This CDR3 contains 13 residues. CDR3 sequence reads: CASGRGAYTEAFF. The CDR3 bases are TGTGCCAGCGGTCGGGGGGCGTACACTGAAGCTTTCTTT.

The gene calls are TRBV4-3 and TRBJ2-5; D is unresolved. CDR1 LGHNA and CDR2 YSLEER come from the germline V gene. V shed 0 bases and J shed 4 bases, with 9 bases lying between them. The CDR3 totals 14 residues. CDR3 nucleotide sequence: TGCGCCAGCAGCCAAGAACTGTCCCGAGAGACCCAGTACTTC. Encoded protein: CASSQELSRETQYF.

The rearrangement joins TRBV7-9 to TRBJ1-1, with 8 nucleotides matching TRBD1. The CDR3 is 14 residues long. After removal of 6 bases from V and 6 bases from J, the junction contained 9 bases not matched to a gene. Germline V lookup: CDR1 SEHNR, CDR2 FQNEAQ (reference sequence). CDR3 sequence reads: CASRFTGGTAEAFF. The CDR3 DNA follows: TGTGCCAGCAGGTTTACAGGGGGTACGGCTGAAGCTTTCTTT. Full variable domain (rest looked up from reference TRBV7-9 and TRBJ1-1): DTGVSQNPRHKITKRGQNVTFRCDPISEHNRLYWYRQTLGQGPEFLTYFQNEAQLEKSRLLSDRFSAERPKGSFSTLEIQRTEQGDSAMYLCASRFTGGTAEAFFGQGTRLTVV.

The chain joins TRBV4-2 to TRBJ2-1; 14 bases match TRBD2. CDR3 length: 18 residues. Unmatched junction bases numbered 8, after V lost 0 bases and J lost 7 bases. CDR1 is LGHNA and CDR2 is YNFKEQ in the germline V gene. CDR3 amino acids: CASSQDAPGLAGVNEQFF. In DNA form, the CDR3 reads TGTGCCAGCAGCCAAGACGCACCGGGACTAGCGGGAGTTAATGAGCAGTTCTTC.